This T cell receptor (beta chain) was documented in a study of cytomegalovirus exposure and HLA in healthy donors. Study overall: Falling in the Caucasian-associated ancestry cluster were approximately 86% of under 500 genotyped donors. Overall study results and limits: V- and J-gene trimming in TCR beta was tied to a missense DCLRE1C variant by an analysis performed later. Versus the 666-donor mean, an Asian-associated ancestry cluster reportedly showed fewer N-insertions in a later analysis. Association of 15,000 to 20,000 TCR beta sequences with HLA alleles was found at 0.05 false discovery rate in a later analysis.

A note on this clone: The antigen remains unidentified.

V was clipped by 8 bases and J by 2 bases, with 10 bases between them. The germline gives CDR1 MNHEY, CDR2 SVGAGI. The length of the CDR3 is 13 residues. 13 Jbeta primers and 60 Vbeta primers were used for the PCR. Repertoires were generated with immunoSEQ multiplex PCR, while TCRdb's copy carries only in-frame clones and drops some. The repertoire holds some 100,000 clones, with under 85% as singletons. The receptor was isolated from a woman between 40 and 50 years old in good health and CMV-seronegative. The chain is built from TRBV6-5 and TRBJ2-1; D is possibly TRBD2 (5 bases). The sequenced sample was PBMCs. The DNA for the CDR3 is TGTGCCAGCCGACCCGGGACCTACAATGAGCAGTTCTTC. Translation: CASRPGTYNEQFF.